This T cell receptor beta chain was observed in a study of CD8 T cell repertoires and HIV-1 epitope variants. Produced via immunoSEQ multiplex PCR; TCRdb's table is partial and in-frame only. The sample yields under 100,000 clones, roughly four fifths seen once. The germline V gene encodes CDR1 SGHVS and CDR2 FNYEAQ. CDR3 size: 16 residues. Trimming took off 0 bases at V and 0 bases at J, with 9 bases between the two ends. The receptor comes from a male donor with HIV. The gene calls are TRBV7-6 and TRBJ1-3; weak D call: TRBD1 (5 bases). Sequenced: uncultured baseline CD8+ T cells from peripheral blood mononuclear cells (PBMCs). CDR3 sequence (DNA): TGTGCCAGCAGCTTAGCTGGGGCCGGCTCTGGAAACACCATATATTTT. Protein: CASSLAGAGSGNTIYF.